Given below is one TCR beta chain in context. The source of the sample is a study of shared clonotypes between healthy human individuals. Assay used: immunoSEQ multiplex PCR; TCRdb lists only in-frame clones, some missing. Among hundreds of thousands of clones, 73% were seen once, and the ten largest hold under 2%. The receptor was derived from a woman aged 30 to 39 in good health. The sequenced sample consisted of memory CD4+ T cells sorted from blood. Subset denoted: CD45RA-negative fraction.

This CDR3 is CASSPNQATDTQYF. In DNA form, the CDR3 reads TGTGCCAGCAGCCCAAACCAGGCAACAGATACGCAGTATTTT. The V and J genes are TRBV11-2 and TRBJ2-3, with no clear D. The CDR3 contains 14 residues. V lost 5 bases and J 3 bases, leaving 12 bases between the germline ends. CDR1 is SGHAT and CDR2 is FQNNGV in the germline V gene.